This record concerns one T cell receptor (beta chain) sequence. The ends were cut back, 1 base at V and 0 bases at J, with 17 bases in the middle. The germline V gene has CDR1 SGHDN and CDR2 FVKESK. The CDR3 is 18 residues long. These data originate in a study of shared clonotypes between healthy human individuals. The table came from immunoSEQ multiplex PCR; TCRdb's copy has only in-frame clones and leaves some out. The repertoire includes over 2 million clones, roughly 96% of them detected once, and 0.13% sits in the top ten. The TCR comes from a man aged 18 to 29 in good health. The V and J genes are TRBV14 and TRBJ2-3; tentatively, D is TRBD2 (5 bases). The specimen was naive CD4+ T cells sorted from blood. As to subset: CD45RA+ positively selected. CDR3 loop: CASSQGLARALSTDTQYF. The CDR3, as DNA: TGTGCCAGCAGCCAAGGGCTAGCCCGAGCCCTTAGCACAGATACGCAGTATTTT.